The TCR beta chain described here comes from a study of T cell responses to AZD1222 COVID-19 vaccine. Regarding the study as a whole: Donor demographics were predominantly white British with a female majority; clonal diversity may be underestimated. Spike-specific TCR breadth and depth were elevated following two AZD1222 doses.

On this clone: Its antigen remains unknown.

Germline values: CDR1 LGHNT, CDR2 FRNRAP. The junction had 12 bases not matched to a gene; V was cut back by 6 bases and J by 7 bases. The CDR3 is 16 amino acids. Profiled with immunoSEQ multiplex PCR; TCRdb holds only in-frame clones, not every one. The sample has about 120,000 clones; 70% to 90% are singletons. This chain uses TRBV12-5 with TRBJ2-1; 10 nucleotides line up with TRBD2. Sequenced material: peripheral blood, taken on day 0 of AZD1222 vaccination. The origin of this receptor is an adult in good health. The CDR3 here is CASGPILAGKSNEQFF. The CDR3 coding sequence is TGTGCTAGTGGGCCTATACTAGCGGGGAAGAGTAATGAGCAGTTCTTC.